Each of the 11 T cell receptor beta chains below was sequenced from the same sample in a study of molecular identifiers for immune sequencing clone quantification (dated by TCRdb to about 2018). The method behind the library was PCR. The sequencing machine was a NextSeq 500. The public reads were quality trimmed at Q25 with fastp and then assembled into clones with MiXCR by TCRdb, keeping productive beta chains. Identical CDR3 proteins give one entry, which carries the most common genes and DNA. This sample has over 550,000 distinct CDR3 sequences in its table, and over 25% of those were observed once. Clones ranked in the top ten supply about 0.73% of the sample. Sequences were obtained from naive CD8+ T cells from blood, with Jurkat cell RNA spiked in. Per the publication, the cell subset or site label means: FACS-sorted CD8+CD4-CCR7+CD45RA+ naive T cells. The receptors come from a human donor in good health. Some libraries in this study had Jurkat cell RNA spiked in.

Turning to this clonotype: One junction end disagrees with the germline gene, perhaps due to a read error. V and J are TRBV4-1 and TRBJ2-5; the D is unclear. CDR1 and CDR2 from the germline V gene are MGHRA and YSYEKL. The CDR3 sequence is 11 residues long. CDR3 bases: TGCGCCAGCGGCCAACAAGAGACCCAGTACTTC. Its protein product is CASGQQETQYF.

This clonotype has only a few counts. The chain joins TRBV27 to TRBJ1-6; D call uncertain. In germline, CDR1 is MNHEY, CDR2 SMNVEV (reference sequence). Trimming stripped 2 bases from V and 0 bases from J, with 8 bases between. This CDR3 is 16 amino acids long. Here the CDR3 reads CASSLHVSSYNSPLHF. CDR3 DNA sequence: TGTGCCAGCAGTTTACACGTTAGCTCCTATAATTCACCCCTCCACTTT.

To note about this clonotype: Possible read error: a much larger clone is one base away. This sequence joins TRBV29-1 and TRBJ1-3; D is undetermined. The CDR3 loop spans 13 amino acids. Germline V CDR1 and CDR2: SQVTM, ANQGSEA. The CDR3 is CSVYGPSGITIYF. CDR3 sequence (DNA): TGCAGCGTTTACGGACCCTCTGGAATCACCATATATTTT.

This sequence joins TRBV4-1 and TRBJ2-7; 10 bases match TRBD2. V lost 2 bases to trimming and J lost 7 bases; unmatched junction nucleotides: 8. CDR1 MGHRA and CDR2 YSYEKL come from the germline V gene. The CDR3 consists of 15 residues. The chain's CDR3 is CASSQPSGGRREQYF. The CDR3 bases are TGCGCCAGCAGCCAACCTAGCGGGGGACGGCGGGAGCAGTACTTC.

This clonotype was counted ten times or more. J is TRBJ1-1 and V is TRBV7-9, with 9 positions matching TRBD1. The J segment lost 5 bases and the V segment lost 3 bases, leaving 7 bases of the junction unmatched. Germline CDR1 reads SEHNR; CDR2 reads FQNEAQ (reference sequence). The CDR3 has 15 residues. CDR3 coding DNA: TGTGCCAGCAGCTTCCCAACAGGGGGCGGAACTGAAGCTTTCTTT. Amino acids: CASSFPTGGGTEAFF.

This clonotype was counted at least ten times. The chain uses TRBV29-1 and TRBJ2-7; 8 nucleotides line up with TRBD1. Germline CDR1 and CDR2: SQVTM and ANQGSEA. The CDR3 covers 16 residues. J gave up 5 bases and V 1 base, and 13 bases lay outside the gene matches. The CDR3 spells CSVEGEQGVRANEQYF. Written as DNA, the CDR3 is TGCAGCGTTGAAGGAGAACAGGGGGTCCGAGCTAACGAGCAGTACTTC.

This clonotype was counted between two and nine times. The chain carries TRBV12-5 and TRBJ1-6; D not certain. The CDR3 spans 16 residues. Germline V gene data show CDR1 as LGHNT and CDR2 as FRNRAP. Trimming left V 0 bases short and J 2 bases short, with 8 bases between. CDR3 sequence: CASGLVGEAYNSPLHF. The CDR3 nucleotides are TGTGCTAGTGGTTTGGTAGGCGAGGCCTATAATTCACCCCTCCACTTT. The entire variable domain, with the rest obtained from reference TRBV12-5 and TRBJ1-6, is as follows: DARVTQTPRHKVTEMGQEVTMRCQPILGHNTVFWYRQTMMQGLELLAYFRNRAPLDDSGMPKDRFSAEMPDATLATLKIQPSEPRDSAVYFCASGLVGEAYNSPLHFGNGTRLTVT.

To note about this clonotype: A single base separates this from a much larger clone, so it may be a read error. V and J are TRBV27 and TRBJ2-3; 7 positions match TRBD1. Germline-derived CDR1 and CDR2 are MNHEY and SMNVEV (reference sequence). CDR3 length: 14 residues. Here the CDR3 DNA reads TGTGCCAACAGTATTGACAGGGCTACAGATACGCAGTATTTT. Translated: CANSIDRATDTQYF.

This clonotype occurred a few times. The V and J genes are TRBV14 and TRBJ1-6, with D perhaps matching TRBD1 (5 bases). The CDR3 is 14 amino acids. CDR1 SGHDN and CDR2 FVKESK come from the germline V gene. The germline V and J ends were trimmed by 4 bases and 9 bases, with 13 bases remaining between them. The CDR3 DNA is TGTGCCAGCAGCCGGGAGGGGCAGGGTTCACCCCTCCACTTT. Translating gives CASSREGQGSPLHF.

The V gene is TRBV11-2, the J gene TRBJ1-1; possibly TRBD1 for D (5 bases). Trimming cost V 0 bases and J 5 bases, with 13 bases left between them. CDR1 is SGHAT, CDR2 FQNNGV, per germline. This CDR3 has 15 residues. The CDR3 loop reads CASSLDPWGGTEAFF. The DNA for the CDR3 is TGTGCCAGCAGCTTAGATCCGTGGGGGGGGACTGAAGCTTTCTTT. Variable domain in full (rest from reference TRBV11-2 and TRBJ1-1): EAGVAQSPRYKIIEKRQSVAFWCNPISGHATLYWYQQILGQGPKLLIQFQNNGVVDDSQLPKDRFSAERLKGVDSTLKIQPAKLEDSAVYLCASSLDPWGGTEAFFGQGTRLTVV.

This clonotype was seen only a few times. This chain links TRBV7-9 with TRBJ2-7, with D perhaps matching TRBD1 or TRBD2 (5 bases each). The germline V gene encodes CDR1 SEHNR and CDR2 FQNEAQ (reference sequence). The CDR3 covers 15 residues. The V end lost 2 bases, the J end lost 5 bases, and 16 bases lay between the germline ends. CDR3 in DNA: TGTGCCAGCAGCTTAACCGGGACCCCGCGTGACGAGCAGTACTTC. Translating it yields CASSLTGTPRDEQYF.